These 5 T cell receptor beta chains originate from one sample sequenced in a study of OX40 agonist ivuxolimab in advanced cancers. Method: immunoSEQ multiplex PCR; TCRdb's copy keeps in-frame clones and lacks some. The data contain about 38,000 clones, around 73% of them singletons. The sample consisted of CD4+ or CD8+ T cells sorted from blood, taken in a trial of the OX40 agonist ivuxolimab. The receptors were sampled from an adult with an advanced solid tumor such as melanoma, head and neck, liver or kidney cancer.

A single count supports this clone. The chain carries TRBV7-9 and TRBJ1-1; no firm D call. V lost 5 bases and J 11 bases, leaving 15 bases between the germline ends. There are 12 residues in the CDR3. CDR1 is SEHNR, CDR2 FQNEAQ, per germline (reference sequence). The CDR3 DNA follows: TGTGCCAGCAGCCCCGACTCCTGGGTGGCTTTCTTT. It yields the protein CASSPDSWVAFF.

V gene TRBV11-2 combines with J gene TRBJ2-5; unclear D gene. Germline CDR1 SGHAT, CDR2 FQNNGV. Trimming removed 5 bases at V and 5 bases at J, with 21 bases between. The CDR3 is 16 amino acids. The CDR3 reads CASSPRKTRSGETQYF. In nucleotides, the CDR3 is TGTGCCAGCAGCCCCCGGAAAACCCGCTCTGGGGAGACCCAGTACTTC.

This clone has more than one count but fewer than ten. Here the CDR3 DNA reads TGTGCCAGCAGCCCTGGACTAGCGGGAGTGGCAGGGGAGCTGTTTTTT. It translates to CASSPGLAGVAGELFF. This chain uses TRBV7-2 with TRBJ2-2; 13 positions match TRBD2. This CDR3 is 16 amino acids long. The germline gives CDR1 SGHTA, CDR2 FQGNSA. The V and J ends lost 5 bases and 8 bases, in that order; junction bases with no gene match: 8.

The genes are TRBV28 and TRBJ2-1, with 11 positions matching TRBD2. Losses at the gene ends were 4 bases for V and 2 bases for J; bases not matched to a gene: 4. The length of the CDR3 is 16 residues. Germline CDR1 and CDR2: MDHEN and SYDVKM. The CDR3 DNA reads as TGTGCCAGCAGTTCAACTAGCGGGAGCGCCTACAATGAGCAGTTCTTC. This sequence encodes CASSSTSGSAYNEQFF.

The V call is TRBV11-2, the J call TRBJ1-1, with D uncertain. CDR1 and CDR2 from the germline V gene are SGHAT and FQNNGV. Trimming took 4 bases from V and 5 from J, leaving 17 bases between them. The CDR3 is 15 residues long. In DNA, the CDR3 is TGTGCCAGCAGCTCTTTTACCCGGCGGCGAACTGAAGCTTTCTTT. Translation gives CASSSFTRRRTEAFF.